The T cell receptor beta chain under discussion was sequenced for a study of blood T cells in healthy people across ages. Alongside a J-beta primer mix, a sample-barcoded 5' primer served in a second PCR lasting about 7 to 11 cycles. At least 2.5 million CDR3-containing paired-end reads were obtained per sample. TCRdb ran MiXCR on the 5' RACE reads and lists one entry per CDR3 protein. The sample includes under 850,000 distinct CDR3 sequences, about 34% of them seen just once. The CDR3 sequence is 11 residues long. From germline, CDR1 is SQVTM and CDR2 ANQGSEA. The V end lost 5 bases, the J end lost 10 bases, and 15 bases lay between the germline ends.

The chain is built from TRBV29-1 and TRBJ2-7; TRBD1 is a possible D gene (5 bases). The receptor was derived from a man between 18 and 29 years old in good health. Input material: blood. CDR3 in DNA: TGCAGCGTTCTAGACAGAACCGTTCAGTACTTC. Translated: CSVLDRTVQYF.